This T cell receptor (beta chain) was profiled in a study of cytomegalovirus exposure and HLA in healthy donors. The study's findings and limits: Excluded: some indistinguishable V segments such as TRBV6-2 and TRBV6-3. Donor immune exposure was known only as CMV serostatus. Later analysis demonstrated an association between a missense DCLRE1C variant and TCR beta V- and J-gene trimming.

Points on this clone: Its antigen remains unknown.

The PCR ran on 60 Vbeta and 13 Jbeta primers. The repertoire was sequenced with immunoSEQ multiplex PCR; TCRdb's copy has only in-frame clones and lacks some. The table includes some 170,000 clones, 75% to 90% detected once. Germline trimming cut 5 bases from V and 2 bases from J; bases unmatched to any gene: 12. The CDR3 length is 16 residues. From germline, CDR1 is LNHDA and CDR2 SQIVND (reference sequence). The sequencing input was PBMCs. This chain connects TRBV19 to TRBJ2-7; 7 bases are a match to TRBD1. This receptor was obtained from a girl aged 2 to 10 in good health and CMV-seropositive. This CDR3 reads CASSARGGQKAYEQYF. CDR3 coding DNA: TGTGCCAGTAGTGCCCGAGGGGGACAGAAAGCCTACGAGCAGTACTTC.